This TCR beta chain appears in the sequencing data of a study of beta chain features in type 1 diabetes (dated by TCRdb to the late 2010s). Turning to the overall study: Mean age, gender distribution, total cell number and subset yield did not differ between patients and healthy donors. Across all samples, fewer than 110,000,000 sorted cells were examined, and cell number per subset correlated strongly with RNA yield. In the study, TCRB repertoires of sorted circulating CD4+ T cell subsets from recently diagnosed type 1 diabetes patients were compared with those of matched healthy donors. Whereas all 30 or so donors provided naive and central memory subsets, regulatory and stem cell-like memory subsets were isolated from just 8 patients and roughly 8 healthy donors. Broader findings and caveats from the paper: Type 1 diabetes patients showed a moderate but significant shortening of TCRB CDR3 length in all four CD4+ subsets. Because the HLA sub-analyses included only small numbers of individuals, any influence of HLA type on TCRB rearrangement was left unresolved. Patients with type 1 diabetes made fewer insertions and deleted more nucleotides at VDJ recombination sites, implying thymic rearrangement abnormalities. PCR may preferentially amplify shorter templates, but because patient and control samples were amplified and corrected together, any resulting skew would affect both groups equally. The naive, central memory and regulatory TCRB repertoires appeared to resemble one another more closely among patients than among healthy donors. Sequencing cDNA rather than genomic DNA could over-represent highly expressing activated cells, although activation and CD3 levels did not differ between groups.

Each donor gave one peripheral blood draw, around 0.12 L on average, collected into heparinised tubes. Naive, central memory, regulatory and stem cell-like memory CD4+ T cells were sorted on a BD FACSAria II using a panel including CD45RO, CCR7, CD25, CD127, CD95 and CD27. Every sorted population had a purity above 98%. Right away, PBMCs were isolated by Lymphoprep density gradient centrifugation and were stained directly, with no culture step. So that batch effects would be minimized, each experiment stained and sorted samples in pairs, pairing one healthy donor with one patient. All of the isolated RNA was reverse transcribed with the High Capacity cDNA Reverse Transcription Kit, so expressed TCRB transcripts were sequenced. Naive, central memory and regulatory T cell samples underwent deep immunoSEQ sequencing, averaging around 3.7 million total reads per sample. Sorted cells were lysed in RLT buffer and RNA was extracted with DNase-treated RNeasy Micro or Mini kits, depending on cell number. To prevent cross-contamination, every cell subset was processed on its own, while patient and healthy donor samples were processed together. TCRB sequences were amplified from cDNA with the immunoSEQ multiplex PCR, producing 87-bp fragments spanning the CDR3 region. Amplicons were sequenced on the Illumina HiSeq platform. On the authors' methods: Synthetic template baselines were used to correct PCR bias computationally, reads within Hamming distance 2 were collapsed together, and singletons that could not be merged were discarded. By aligning reads against IMGT, V, D and J genes, CDR3 length, and insertions or deletions at six rearrangement sites were assigned. Within each subset, clonotype counts were normalized to the number of sorted cells before true diversity and Gini coefficients were calculated with the tcR R package. The overlap coefficient, calculated on TCRB nucleotide sequences, was used to measure repertoire sharing. As a proxy for the pre-selection repertoire, out-of-frame TCRB sequences from naive cells were analyzed. Entries here come from immuneACCESS through TCRdb and include only in-frame sequences with V and J called. Some clones fail to appear in such tables; in the studies checked, an unresolved V gene covers under half of the shortfall, and the cause of the remainder is unknown. V and J calls plus clone size are reproduced from that table; the DNA served to infer D and trimming. This sample is represented by some 240,000 clones; roughly 16% of them were singletons. The ten largest account for 0.08% to 0.095% of the sample.

CDR1 SNHLY and CDR2 FYNNEI were looked up in the germline V gene. The CDR3 contains 15 residues, cysteine and phenylalanine counted. Here the CDR3 DNA is all that survives: 45 bases in frame from base 1. After removal of 5 bases from V and 6 bases from J, the junction retains 8 bases not matched to a gene. Turning to this clone: Its antigen remains unidentified. Per-base quality was not reported, and no clone a single base away is much larger than it.

This chain joins TRBV2 to TRBJ2-3, and 10 bases in between align with TRBD2. This receptor was obtained from a man aged 25 to 40 with type 1 diabetes. Sequenced input: naive CD4+ T cells from blood. The sample's cell subset or site, from its label and the paper: true naive CD4+ T cells. This receptor carries the CDR3 CASSTAGGPGDTQYF. The DNA reads as follows: TGTGCCAGCAGTACAGCGGGAGGGCCGGGGGATACGCAGTATTTT.